The T cell receptor beta chain under discussion was sequenced for a study of blood T cell repertoires in COVID-19. Study summary: Whether acute or convalescent, the COVID-19 samples came from the United States, Italy and Spain. The analysed material was cDNA or gDNA that came from T cells, B-cell-depleted T cells, or PBMCs.

Germline CDR1 LGHDT, CDR2 YNNKEL (reference sequence). V was trimmed by 4 bases and J by 2 bases, leaving 8 bases between them. CDR3 size: 14 residues. Authors' analysis steps: Reference gene primer amplification gave estimated nucleated cell counts. Assay: immunoSEQ multiplex PCR; the TCRdb copy retains only in-frame clones and omits some. V, J and clone size are taken as reported in that table, and D and trimming were inferred from the DNA itself. The sample records roughly 100,000 clones, roughly 86% being singletons. This chain uses TRBV3-1 (or the pseudogene TRBV3-2) with TRBJ2-2; unclear D gene. What was sequenced was peripheral blood. This sequence was found in a man aged 35 to 55 with active or convalescent COVID-19. CDR3 loop: CASSRQHNTGELFF. The CDR3 bases are TGTGCCAGCAGCCGACAACATAACACCGGGGAGCTGTTTTTT.